This T cell receptor beta chain is drawn from a study of T cells in women clearing cervical HPV infection. On this clone: The CDR3 end lies 3 residues beyond the end of the read and is filled in from the germline J gene.

The V and J ends lost 7 bases and 1 base respectively, with 16 bases between them. Germline CDR1 and CDR2: SGHAT and FQNNGV. This CDR3 has 15 amino acids. The assay was immunoSEQ multiplex PCR, and TCRdb's table has in-frame clones only and misses some. In all, the sample yields tens of thousands of clones. Dot-blot hybridization genotyped cervical HPV amplified with MY09/MY11 PCR. Sequencing input: blood buffy coat. This sequence joins TRBV11-2 and TRBJ1-2; no reliable D call. The TCR comes from a woman between 18 and 75 years old with a cervical HPV16 infection that either progressed to CIN3+ or cleared (not recorded which). The chain's CDR3 is CASTPSGFDNYGYTF. The part of the CDR3 DNA that was read is TGTGCCAGCACCCCTTCGGGGTTTGATAACTATGGC. Full variable domain (rest looked up from reference TRBV11-2 and TRBJ1-2): EAGVAQSPRYKIIEKRQSVAFWCNPISGHATLYWYQQILGQGPKLLIQFQNNGVVDDSQLPKDRFSAERLKGVDSTLKIQPAKLEDSAVYLCASTPSGFDNYGYTFGSGTRLTVV.